This T cell receptor beta chain was captured in a study of T cell responses to AZD1222 COVID-19 vaccine. This clone was seen just once. What it binds is not known. The CDR3 has 12 residues. Germline V gene sequence: CDR1 SGHAT, CDR2 FQNNGV. Trimming shortened V by 3 bases and J by 8 bases, and 10 bases separated the two germline ends. Study results and limitations: White British people made up most donors, females outnumbered males, and clonal diversity was possibly underestimated. Spike was spanned by vaccine-associated CD4 TCRs, with dominance at 160-218 and 743-854. Reportedly, nearly half of unique spike TCRs recognized epitopes outside B.1.351/B.1.1.7 mutations.

Libraries were prepared by immunoSEQ multiplex PCR; TCRdb keeps only in-frame clonotypes and omits some of them. The data show more than 70,000 clones, with around 86% seen just once and around 8.2% held by the top ten. V and J are TRBV11-2 and TRBJ1-2; D uncertain. Sequencing was performed on peripheral blood, taken on day 0 of AZD1222 vaccination. This clonotype originated in an adult in good health. The CDR3 nucleotides are TGTGCCAGCAGCTTGGTGGAGCGGGGCTACACCTTC. Encoded protein: CASSLVERGYTF.